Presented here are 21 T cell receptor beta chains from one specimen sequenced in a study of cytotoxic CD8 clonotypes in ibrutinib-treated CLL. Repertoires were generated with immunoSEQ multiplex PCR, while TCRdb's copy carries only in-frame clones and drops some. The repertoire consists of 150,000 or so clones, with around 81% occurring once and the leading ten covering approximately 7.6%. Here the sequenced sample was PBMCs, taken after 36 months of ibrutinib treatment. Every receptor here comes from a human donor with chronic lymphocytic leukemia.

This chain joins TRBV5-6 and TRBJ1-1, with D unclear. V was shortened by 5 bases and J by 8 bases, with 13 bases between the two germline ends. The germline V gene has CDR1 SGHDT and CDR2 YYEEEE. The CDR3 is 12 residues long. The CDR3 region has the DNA TGTGCCAGCAGACTGGGCGCCGGGGAAGCTTTCTTT. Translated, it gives CASRLGAGEAFF.

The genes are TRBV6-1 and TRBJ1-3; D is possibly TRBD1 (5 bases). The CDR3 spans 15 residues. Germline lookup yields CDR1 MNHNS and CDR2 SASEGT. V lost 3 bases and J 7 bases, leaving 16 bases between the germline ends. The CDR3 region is CASSDGTAGRNTIYF. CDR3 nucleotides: TGTGCCAGCAGTGATGGGACGGCGGGTCGGAACACCATATATTTT.

CDR3 residues: CSVRTSGSYEQYF. The CDR3 DNA sequence: TGCAGCGTTAGGACTAGCGGGAGCTACGAGCAGTACTTC. The chain uses TRBV29-1 and TRBJ2-7, with TRBD2 identical over 13 bases. The CDR3 covers 13 residues. V lost 5 bases to trimming and J lost 3 bases; unmatched junction nucleotides: 1. The germline gives CDR1 SQVTM, CDR2 ANQGSEA.

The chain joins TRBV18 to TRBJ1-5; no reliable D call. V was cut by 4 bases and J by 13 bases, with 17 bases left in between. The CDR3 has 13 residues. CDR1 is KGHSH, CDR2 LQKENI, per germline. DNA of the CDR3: TGTGCCAGCTCACAACGAAGAGGGTCCGATCAGCATTTT. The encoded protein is CASSQRRGSDQHF.

The CDR3 is CASGTRGPPYEQYF. CDR3 bases: TGTGCCAGCGGAACCAGGGGGCCCCCCTACGAGCAGTACTTC. This rearrangement joins TRBV27 to TRBJ2-7; 8 bases map to TRBD1. There are 14 residues in the CDR3. CDR1 is MNHEY, CDR2 SMNVEV, per germline (reference sequence). The ends lost 8 bases at V and 2 bases at J; junction bases unmatched: 8.

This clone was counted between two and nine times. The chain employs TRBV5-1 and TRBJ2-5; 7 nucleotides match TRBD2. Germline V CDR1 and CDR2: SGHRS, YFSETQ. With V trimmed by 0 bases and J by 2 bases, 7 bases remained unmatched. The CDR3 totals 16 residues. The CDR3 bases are TGCGCCAGCAGCTTGGCGCTAGCGGACCTACAAGAGACCCAGTACTTC. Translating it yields CASSLALADLQETQYF.

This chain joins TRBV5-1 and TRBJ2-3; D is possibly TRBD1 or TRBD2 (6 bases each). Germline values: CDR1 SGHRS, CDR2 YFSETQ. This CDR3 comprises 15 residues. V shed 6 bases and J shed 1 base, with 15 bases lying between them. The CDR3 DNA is TGCGCCAGCACCCAGAGGGGGGCTGGCACAGATACGCAGTATTTT. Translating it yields CASTQRGAGTDTQYF.

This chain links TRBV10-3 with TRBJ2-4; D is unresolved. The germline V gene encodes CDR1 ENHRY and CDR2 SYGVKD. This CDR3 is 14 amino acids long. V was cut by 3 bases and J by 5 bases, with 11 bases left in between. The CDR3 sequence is CAISDTAVQNIQYF. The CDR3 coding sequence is TGTGCCATCAGTGATACGGCAGTTCAAAACATTCAGTACTTC.

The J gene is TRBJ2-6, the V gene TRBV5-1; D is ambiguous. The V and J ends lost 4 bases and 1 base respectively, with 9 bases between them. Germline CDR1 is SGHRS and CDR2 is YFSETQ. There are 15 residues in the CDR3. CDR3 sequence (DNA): TGCGCCAGCAGCCTTCCTCCTTCTGGGGCCAACGTCCTGACTTTC. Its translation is CASSLPPSGANVLTF.

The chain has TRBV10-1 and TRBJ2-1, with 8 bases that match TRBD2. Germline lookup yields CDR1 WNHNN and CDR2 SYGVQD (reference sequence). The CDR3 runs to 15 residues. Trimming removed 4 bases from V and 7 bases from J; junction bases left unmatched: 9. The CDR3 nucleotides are TGCGCCAGCAGTGTTTGGCGGGAGGCGGGGAATGAGCAGTTCTTC. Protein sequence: CASSVWREAGNEQFF.

CDR3 bases: TGTGCCAGCAGTGAGTCCGGGGGGACAAATGAGCAGTTCTTC. This sequence encodes CASSESGGTNEQFF. This chain connects TRBV6-4 to TRBJ2-1; possible D gene TRBD2, 7 bases. The V end lost 3 bases, the J end lost 7 bases, and 13 bases lay between the germline ends. The germline V gene encodes CDR1 MRHNA and CDR2 SNTAGT. The CDR3 is 14 amino acids.

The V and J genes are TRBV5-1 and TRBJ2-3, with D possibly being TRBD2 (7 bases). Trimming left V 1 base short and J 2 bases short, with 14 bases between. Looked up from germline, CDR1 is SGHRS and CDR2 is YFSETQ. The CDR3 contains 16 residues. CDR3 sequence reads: CASSLSPAGATDTQYF. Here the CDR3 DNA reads TGCGCCAGCAGCTTGAGTCCGGCGGGGGCCACAGATACGCAGTATTTT.

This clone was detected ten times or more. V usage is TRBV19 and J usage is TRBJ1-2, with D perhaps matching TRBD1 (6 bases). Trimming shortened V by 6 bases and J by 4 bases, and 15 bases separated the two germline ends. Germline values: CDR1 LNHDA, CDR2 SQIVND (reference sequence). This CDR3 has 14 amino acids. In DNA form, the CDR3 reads TGTGCCAGTAGCCGGATAGGGGGAACCTATGGCTACACCTTC. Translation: CASSRIGGTYGYTF.

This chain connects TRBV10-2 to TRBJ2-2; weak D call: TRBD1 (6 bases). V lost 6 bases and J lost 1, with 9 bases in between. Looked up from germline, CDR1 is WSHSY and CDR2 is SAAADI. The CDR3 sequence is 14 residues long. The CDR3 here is CASRPGQNTGELFF. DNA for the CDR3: TGCGCCAGCAGACCGGGACAGAACACCGGGGAGCTGTTTTTT.

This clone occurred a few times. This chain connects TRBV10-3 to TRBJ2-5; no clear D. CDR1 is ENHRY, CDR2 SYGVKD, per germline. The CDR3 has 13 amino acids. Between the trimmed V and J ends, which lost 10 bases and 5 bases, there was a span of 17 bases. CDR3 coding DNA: TGTGCCACGACCGTTGGGTCGACGGAGACCCAGTACTTC. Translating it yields CATTVGSTETQYF.

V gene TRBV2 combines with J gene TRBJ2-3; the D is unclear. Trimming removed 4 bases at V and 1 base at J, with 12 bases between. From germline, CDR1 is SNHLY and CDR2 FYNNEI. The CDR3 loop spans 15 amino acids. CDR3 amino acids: CASSVGPPGTDTQYF. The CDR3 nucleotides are TGTGCCAGCAGTGTGGGTCCCCCGGGCACAGATACGCAGTATTTT. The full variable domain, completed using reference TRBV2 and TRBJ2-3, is EPEVTQTPSHQVTQMGQEVILRCVPISNHLYFYWYRQILGQKVEFLVSFYNNEISEKSEIFDDQFSVERPDGSNFTLKIRSTKLEDSAMYFCASSVGPPGTDTQYFGPGTRLTVL.

CDR3 in amino acids: CASSTALSGGASYNEQFF. The CDR3 DNA reads as TGTGCCAGTAGTACCGCCTTGAGCGGGGGGGCCTCCTACAATGAGCAGTTCTTC. The rearrangement uses TRBV19 and TRBJ2-1, with 10 bases identical to TRBD2. J was trimmed by 0 bases and V by 4 bases; bases with no gene match: 9. Germline loops: CDR1 LNHDA, CDR2 SQIVND (reference sequence). The length of the CDR3 is 18 residues. Combining the CDR3 with reference TRBV19 and TRBJ2-1 gives the whole variable domain DGGITQSPKYLFRKEGQNVTLSCEQNLNHDAMYWYRQDPGQGLRLIYYSQIVNDFQKGDIAEGYSVSREKKESFPLTVTSAQKNPTAFYLCASSTALSGGASYNEQFFGPGTRLTVL.

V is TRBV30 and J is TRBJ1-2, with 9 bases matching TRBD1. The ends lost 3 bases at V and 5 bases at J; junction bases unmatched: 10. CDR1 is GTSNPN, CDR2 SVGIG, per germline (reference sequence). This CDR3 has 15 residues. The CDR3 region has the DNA TGTGCCTGGAGGGAGACCGGGACAGGGACATATGGCTACACCTTC. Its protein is CAWRETGTGTYGYTF.

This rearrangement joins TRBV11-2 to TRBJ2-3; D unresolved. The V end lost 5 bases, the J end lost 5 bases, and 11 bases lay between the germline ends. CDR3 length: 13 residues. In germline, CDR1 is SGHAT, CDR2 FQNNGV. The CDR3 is CASSPLLRDTQYF. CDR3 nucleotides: TGTGCCAGCAGCCCTCTGCTCCGAGATACGCAGTATTTT.

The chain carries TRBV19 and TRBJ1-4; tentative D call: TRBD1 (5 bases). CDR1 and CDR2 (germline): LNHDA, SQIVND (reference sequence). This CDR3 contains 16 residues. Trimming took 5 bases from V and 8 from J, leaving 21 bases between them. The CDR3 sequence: CASSPIPLGVGEKLFF. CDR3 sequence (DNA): TGTGCCAGTAGTCCTATACCGCTAGGGGTGGGAGAAAAACTGTTTTTT.

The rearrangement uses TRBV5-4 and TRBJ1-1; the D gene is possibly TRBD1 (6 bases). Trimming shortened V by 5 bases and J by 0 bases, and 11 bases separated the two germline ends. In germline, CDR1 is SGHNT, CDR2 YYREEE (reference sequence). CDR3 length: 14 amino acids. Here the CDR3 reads CASRGGEMNTEAFF. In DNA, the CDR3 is TGTGCCAGCAGGGGGGGCGAAATGAACACTGAAGCTTTCTTT.